This T cell receptor beta chain was captured by sequencing in a study of cytomegalovirus exposure and HLA in healthy donors. As for this clone: Its matching antigen is unknown.

The primer mix had 60 Vbeta and 13 Jbeta primers. Sequencing used immunoSEQ multiplex PCR; TCRdb keeps in-frame clones, though not all of them. The sample has some 150,000 clones, over 65% seen once. Broader study findings: A later analysis linked a missense DCLRE1C variant to TCR beta V- and J-gene trimming.

V was clipped by 2 bases and J by 2 bases, with 16 bases between them. The germline CDR1 and CDR2 sequences are SGHVT and SQSDAQ. The CDR3 runs to 17 residues. The TCR comes from a man aged 30 to 39 in good health and CMV-seronegative. The sequenced material came from PBMCs. V usage is TRBV7-4 and J usage is TRBJ2-1; maybe TRBD2 (7 bases). The CDR3 DNA reads TGTGCCAGCAGCTTATTTAGTGGGGGGGGCACCTACAATGAGCAGTTCTTC. This gives the protein CASSLFSGGGTYNEQFF.